Given below is one T cell receptor beta chain in context. This sample is drawn from a study of control samples from healthy donors and cancer patients. The protocol was immunoSEQ multiplex PCR, while the TCRdb copy is restricted to in-frame clones and leaves out a portion. This sample has approximately 110,000 clones, with 90% found just once. The TCR was taken from a human donor in good health. The donor label of this sample is uncertain. Sequenced material: blood.

The CDR3: CASSLFFGTTPEKLFF. CDR3 sequence (DNA): TGTGCCAGCAGCTTATTTTTTGGGACAACTCCTGAAAAACTGTTTTTT. V gene TRBV7-9 combines with J gene TRBJ1-4; perhaps TRBD1 as D (6 bases). The V and J ends lost 2 bases and 7 bases respectively, with 17 bases between them. Germline CDR1 is SEHNR and CDR2 is FQNEAQ (reference sequence). This CDR3 is 16 amino acids long.